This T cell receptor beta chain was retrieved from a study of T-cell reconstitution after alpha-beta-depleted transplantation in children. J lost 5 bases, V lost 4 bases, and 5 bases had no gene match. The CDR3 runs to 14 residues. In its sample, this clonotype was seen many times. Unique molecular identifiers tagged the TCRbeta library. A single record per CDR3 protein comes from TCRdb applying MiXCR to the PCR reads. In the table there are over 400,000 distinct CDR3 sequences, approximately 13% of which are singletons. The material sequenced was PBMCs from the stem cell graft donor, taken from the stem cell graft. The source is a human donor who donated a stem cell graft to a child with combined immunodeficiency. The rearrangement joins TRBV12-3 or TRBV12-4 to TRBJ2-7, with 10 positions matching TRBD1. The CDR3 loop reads CASSSRQGADEQYF. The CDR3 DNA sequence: TGTGCCAGCAGTTCTCGACAGGGGGCTGACGAGCAGTACTTC.